These T cell receptor beta chains were read from a single sample in a study of blood T cell repertoires in COVID-19. The table came from immunoSEQ multiplex PCR; TCRdb's copy has only in-frame clones and leaves some out. Of tens of thousands of clones in the sample, approximately 78% were seen once. Sequenced: peripheral blood. Every receptor here comes from a human donor in a cohort sampled during active or convalescent COVID-19. The CDR3 runs from the conserved cysteine through the conserved F or W. A D gene is named only where the DNA matches it firmly. For some rows the clone size is stated as once, few or many, or as a class when expanded; others skip it.

size: NA
D: TRBD1
V: TRBV6-5
J: TRBJ1-2
CDR3: CASSLLQGEVGGYTF
DNA: TGTGCCAGCAGTCTATTACAGGGGGAGGTGGGTGGCTACACCTTC

size: NA
D: TRBD1
V: TRBV19
J: TRBJ1-1
CDR3: CASTPWDRAMNTEAFF
DNA: TGTGCCAGTACTCCCTGGGACAGGGCAATGAACACTGAAGCTTTCTTT

size: NA
D: TRBD2
V: TRBV12-5
J: TRBJ2-3
CDR3: CASGLVTTGTRPDTQYF
DNA: TGTGCTAGTGGTTTGGTTACGACCGGGACTAGGCCAGATACGCAGTATTTT

size: NA
D: NA
V: TRBV24-1
J: TRBJ2-3
CDR3: CATSAGQRTDTQYF
DNA: TGTGCCACCAGTGCCGGACAGCGCACAGATACGCAGTATTTT

size: NA
D: NA
V: TRBV18
J: TRBJ2-7
CDR3: CASSPAGLGMFGEYF
DNA: TGTGCCAGCTCACCGGCTGGACTGGGGATGTTCGGGGAGTACTTC

size: few
D: NA
V: TRBV7-2
J: TRBJ1-6
CDR3: CASSPSTGSGSPLHF
DNA: TGTGCCAGCAGCCCCTCGACAGGCTCCGGGTCACCCCTCCACTTT

size: once
D: NA
V: TRBV18
J: TRBJ1-2
CDR3: CASSPLRGADYGYTF
DNA: TGTGCCAGCTCACCACTTCGGGGGGCGGACTATGGCTACACCTTC

size: NA
D: NA
V: TRBV11-3
J: TRBJ1-6
CDR3: CASSLDHYSPLHF
DNA: TGTGCCAGCAGCTTAGATCACTATTCACCCCTCCACTTT

size: NA
D: TRBD2
V: TRBV5-6
J: TRBJ2-3
CDR3: CASSLPSGGAIDTQYF
DNA: TGTGCCAGCAGCTTGCCGAGCGGGGGGGCGATAGATACGCAGTATTTT

size: few
D: TRBD1
V: TRBV6-5
J: TRBJ1-5
CDR3: CASSYSGTGGNQPQHF
DNA: TGTGCCAGCAGTTACTCGGGGACAGGGGGCAATCAGCCCCAGCATTTT

size: NA
D: TRBD1
V: TRBV5-6
J: TRBJ1-3
CDR3: CASSLDRGPSGNTIYF
DNA: TGTGCCAGCAGCTTGGACAGGGGTCCCTCTGGAAACACCATATATTTT

size: NA
D: TRBD1
V: TRBV12-5
J: TRBJ2-2
CDR3: CASGDRQGPTGELFF
DNA: TGTGCTAGTGGTGATAGACAGGGCCCCACCGGGGAGCTGTTTTTT

size: few
D: NA
V: TRBV5-1
J: TRBJ2-7
CDR3: CASSLDGGRSYEQYF
DNA: TGCGCCAGCAGCTTGGATGGAGGGAGGTCCTACGAGCAGTACTTC

size: many
D: TRBD1
V: TRBV29-1
J: TRBJ2-1
CDR3: CSADGSGQGIVEQFF
DNA: TGCAGCGCCGATGGGTCGGGACAGGGGATTGTTGAGCAGTTCTTC

size: NA
D: NA
V: TRBV21-1
J: TRBJ1-1
CDR3: CARGDRGLPEAFF
DNA: TGTGCCAGGGGGGACAGGGGGCTCCCTGAAGCTTTCTTT

size: NA
D: TRBD1
V: TRBV18
J: TRBJ2-5
CDR3: CASSGTGRETQYF
DNA: TGTGCCAGCTCGGGGACAGGGCGAGAGACCCAGTACTTC

size: NA
D: TRBD1
V: TRBV18
J: TRBJ1-6
CDR3: CASSPPVYGTAKSSYNSPLHF
DNA: TGTGCCAGCTCACCACCGGTTTATGGGACAGCAAAATCCTCCTATAATTCACCCCTCCACTTT

size: NA
D: TRBD1
V: TRBV14
J: TRBJ1-4
CDR3: CASSLPGQGREKLFF
DNA: TGTGCCAGCAGCCTCCCGGGACAGGGTCGTGAAAAACTGTTTTTT

size: NA
D: NA
V: TRBV11-2
J: TRBJ2-1
CDR3: CASSLEGGSYNEQFF
DNA: TGTGCCAGCAGCTTAGAGGGGGGCTCCTACAATGAGCAGTTCTTC

size: NA
D: NA
V: TRBV6-5
J: TRBJ1-1
CDR3: CASGGVVGAEAFF
DNA: TGTGCCAGCGGGGGGGTAGTAGGGGCTGAAGCTTTCTTT

size: few
D: NA
V: TRBV2
J: TRBJ1-2
CDR3: CASNGVEGYTF
DNA: TGTGCCAGCAACGGAGTAGAAGGCTACACCTTC

size: NA
D: TRBD1
V: TRBV5-1
J: TRBJ1-1
CDR3: CASSLADRDHTEAFF
DNA: TGCGCCAGCAGCTTGGCGGACAGGGACCACACTGAAGCTTTCTTT

size: NA
D: NA
V: TRBV19
J: TRBJ1-1
CDR3: CASVLRGRGGMNTEAFF
DNA: TGTGCCAGTGTCCTACGGGGCCGCGGAGGGATGAACACTGAAGCTTTCTTT

size: NA
D: NA
V: TRBV5-6
J: TRBJ1-5
CDR3: CASSPSGPNSNQPQHF
DNA: TGTGCCAGCAGCCCTTCAGGGCCCAATAGCAATCAGCCCCAGCATTTT

size: NA
D: TRBD1
V: TRBV9
J: TRBJ2-3
CDR3: CASSVTSGQGATDTQYF
DNA: TGTGCCAGCAGCGTTACCTCGGGACAGGGGGCCACAGATACGCAGTATTTT

size: NA
D: NA
V: TRBV27
J: TRBJ1-5
CDR3: CASREGHQPQHF
DNA: TGTGCCAGCAGGGAGGGGCATCAGCCCCAGCATTTT

size: NA
D: NA
V: TRBV6-2/TRBV6-3
J: TRBJ1-2
CDR3: CASSYSGGPLYGYTF
DNA: TGTGCCAGCAGTTACTCGGGGGGACCGCTCTATGGCTACACCTTC

size: NA
D: TRBD2
V: TRBV4-3
J: TRBJ2-1
CDR3: CASSRAAGGPYSYNEQFF
DNA: TGCGCCAGCTCCCGGGCGGCGGGGGGGCCCTACTCCTACAATGAGCAGTTCTTC

size: NA
D: TRBD1
V: TRBV5-1
J: TRBJ1-3
CDR3: CASSWDSSGNTIYF
DNA: TGCGCCAGCAGCTGGGACAGCTCTGGAAACACCATATATTTT

size: NA
D: NA
V: TRBV7-9
J: TRBJ1-1
CDR3: CAGTRGDTEAFF
DNA: TGTGCCGGCACTCGGGGGGACACTGAAGCTTTCTTT

size: NA
D: TRBD1
V: TRBV6-6
J: TRBJ1-5
CDR3: CASNSGQALDQPQHF
DNA: TGTGCCAGCAATTCGGGACAGGCTTTGGATCAGCCCCAGCATTTT

size: NA
D: NA
V: TRBV5-5
J: TRBJ1-5
CDR3: CASSPSWRDQPQHF
DNA: TGTGCCAGCAGCCCCTCCTGGAGGGATCAGCCCCAGCATTTT

size: once
D: NA
V: TRBV7-2
J: TRBJ1-6
CDR3: CASSSGLGSPLHF
DNA: TGTGCCAGCAGCTCGGGACTGGGGTCACCCCTCCACTTT

size: NA
D: NA
V: TRBV4-1
J: TRBJ2-7
CDR3: CASSQDRGARTYEQYF
DNA: TGCGCCAGCAGCCAAGATCGCGGGGCACGGACCTACGAGCAGTACTTC

size: NA
D: NA
V: TRBV19
J: TRBJ2-5
CDR3: CASSSQSFAQETQYF
DNA: TGTGCCAGTAGTTCCCAGTCCTTCGCCCAGGAGACCCAGTACTTC